These 5 T cell receptor beta chains were sequenced from one sample in a study of sequential checkpoint blockade in melanoma. Assay: immunoSEQ multiplex PCR; the TCRdb copy retains only in-frame clones and omits some. The sample carries about 4,000 clones, roughly 19% recorded once. Treatment described: randomized to nivolumab then ipilimumab (arm A) or the reverse (arm B). The material was tumor tissue (inferred from file names), obtained from a patient given nivolumab and ipilimumab in sequence. These receptors were taken from a human donor with melanoma.

By share of the sample, this clone is medium-sized. This chain connects TRBV14 to TRBJ2-5; D gene unclear. The germline V gene encodes CDR1 SGHDN and CDR2 FVKESK. The CDR3 is 13 residues long. V dropped 4 bases and J dropped 7 bases, with 13 bases sitting between them. Written as DNA, the CDR3 is TGTGCCAGCAGCCCGAGCTTGGGTTTGACCCAGTACTTC. It translates to CASSPSLGLTQYF.

J is TRBJ2-7 and V is TRBV5-1; 11 bases align to TRBD1. J gave up 5 bases and V 0 bases, and 7 bases lay outside the gene matches. Per the germline V gene, CDR1 is SGHRS and CDR2 is YFSETQ. The length of the CDR3 is 16 residues. As DNA, the CDR3 is TGCGCCAGCAGCTTGGGACCGGGACAGGGGGTCAACGAGCAGTACTTC. This gives the protein CASSLGPGQGVNEQYF.

The rearrangement uses TRBV15 and TRBJ1-5; D call uncertain. Deletions cut 0 bases from V and 3 bases from J, with 12 bases between. Germline V gene data show CDR1 as LNHNV and CDR2 as YYDKDF (reference sequence). This CDR3 has 16 amino acids. The CDR3 coding sequence is TGTGCCACCAGCAGAGATCTAGGGCACCCCAATCAGCCCCAGCATTTT. The encoded protein is CATSRDLGHPNQPQHF.

The chain has TRBV11-3 and TRBJ2-6; TRBD1 matches at 10 bases. V gave up 5 bases and J gave up 0 bases; unmatched junction bases: 7. In germline, CDR1 is SGHNT, CDR2 YENEEA. CDR3 length: 18 residues. CDR3 loop: CASSGQGGLISGANVLTF. The CDR3 DNA is TGTGCCAGCAGCGGACAGGGGGGTTTAATCTCTGGGGCCAACGTCCTGACTTTC.

This clone is labeled large. CDR3 nucleotides: TGTGCCAGCAGCCTCGTTAGCTCCTATAATTCACCCCTCCACTTT. Protein: CASSLVSSYNSPLHF. This rearrangement joins TRBV11-3 to TRBJ1-6, with no clear D. Trimming left V 5 bases short and J 0 bases short, with 8 bases between. The germline CDR1 and CDR2 sequences are SGHNT and YENEEA. The CDR3 has 15 amino acids. The full variable domain, its missing parts supplied by reference TRBV11-3 and TRBJ1-6, is EAGVVQSPRYKIIEKKQPVAFWCNPISGHNTLYWYLQNLGQGPELLIRYENEEAVDDSQLPKDRFSAERLKGVDSTLKIQPAELGDSAVYLCASSLVSSYNSPLHFGNGTRLTVT.